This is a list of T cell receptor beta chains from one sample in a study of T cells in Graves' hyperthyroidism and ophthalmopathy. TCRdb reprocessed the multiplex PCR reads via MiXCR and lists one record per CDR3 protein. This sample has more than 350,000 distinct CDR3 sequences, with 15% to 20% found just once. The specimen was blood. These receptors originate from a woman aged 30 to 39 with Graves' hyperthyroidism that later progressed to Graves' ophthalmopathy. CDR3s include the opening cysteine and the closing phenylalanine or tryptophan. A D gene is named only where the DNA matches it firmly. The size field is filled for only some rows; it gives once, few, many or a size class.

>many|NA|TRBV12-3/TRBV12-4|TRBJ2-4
TGTGCCAGCAGCGAAGGGGACCAAAGAAACATTCAGTACTTC
CASSEGDQRNIQYF
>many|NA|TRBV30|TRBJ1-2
TGTGCCTGGAGGGAGGCAGGGAGGTCGGGCTACACCTTC
CAWREAGRSGYTF
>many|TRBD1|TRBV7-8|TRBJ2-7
TGTGCCAGCAGCCTGAGGACAGGGGCCTCCTACGAGCAGTACTTC
CASSLRTGASYEQYF
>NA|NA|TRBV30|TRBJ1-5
TGTGCCTGGAGTTCCGGCATTAATAGCAATCAGCCCCAGCATTTT
CAWSSGINSNQPQHF
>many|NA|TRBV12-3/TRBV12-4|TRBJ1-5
TGTGCCAGCAGTTTCTTGGTTGGTCAGCCCCAGCATTTT
CASSFLVGQPQHF
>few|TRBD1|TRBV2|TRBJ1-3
TGTGCCAATACGGGACAGGGGGCGACTGGAAACACCATATATTTT
CANTGQGATGNTIYF
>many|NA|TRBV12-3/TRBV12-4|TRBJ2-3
TGTGCCAGCAGTTTTGCGGGCCGGGCCCCAGATACGCAGTATTTT
CASSFAGRAPDTQYF
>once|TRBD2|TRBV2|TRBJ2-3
TGTGCCAGCAGTGTAATTCCAGCGGGGGCAAGCACAGATACGCAGTATTTT
CASSVIPAGASTDTQYF
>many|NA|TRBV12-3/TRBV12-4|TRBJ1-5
TGTGCCAGCGGAGATAGGGGGGTCTTCGGGAGCAATCAGCCCCAGCATTTT
CASGDRGVFGSNQPQHF
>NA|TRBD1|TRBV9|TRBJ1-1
TGTGCCAGCAGCGTACTTGCCGTTGGACAGGGGAACACTGAAGCTTTCTTT
CASSVLAVGQGNTEAFF
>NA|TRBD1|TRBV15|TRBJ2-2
TGTGCCACCAGCAGAGACTTCTCCGGGACAGGGGTCACCGGGGAGCTGTTTTTT
CATSRDFSGTGVTGELFF
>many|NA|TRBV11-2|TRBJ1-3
TGTGCCAGCAGCTTAACGGGGCTCGGAAACACCATATATTTT
CASSLTGLGNTIYF
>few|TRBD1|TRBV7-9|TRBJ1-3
TGTGCCAGCAGCAGCGGGATAACGGACAGGCCGAAATCCTCTGGAAACACCATATATTTT
CASSSGITDRPKSSGNTIYF
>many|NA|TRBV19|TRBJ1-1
TGTGCCAGTAGTTTCTTTATCACGGAGGGAACTGAAGCTTTCTTT
CASSFFITEGTEAFF
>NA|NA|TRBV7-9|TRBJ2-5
TGTGCCAGCAGCCCCCCGTGGAGAATGGAGGAGACCCAGTACTTC
CASSPPWRMEETQYF
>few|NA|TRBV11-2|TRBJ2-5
TGTGCCAGCAGTCGAGGTCTTGTAGTATACTTC
CASSRGLVVYF
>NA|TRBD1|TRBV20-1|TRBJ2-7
TGCAGTGCTAGGGTATCCGGGACAGGGTCCTACGAGCAGTACTTC
CSARVSGTGSYEQYF
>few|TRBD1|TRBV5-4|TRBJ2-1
TGTGCCAGCAGCTTGTCCCCAGGGGGAAACAATGAGCAGTTCTTC
CASSLSPGGNNEQFF
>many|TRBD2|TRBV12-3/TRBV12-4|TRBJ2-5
TGTGCCAGCAGTCCCGACCCGGGAGGGACCCAGTACTTC
CASSPDPGGTQYF
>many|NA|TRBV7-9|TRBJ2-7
TGTGCCAGCAAAAGACCCAATAGCTACGAGCAGTACTTC
CASKRPNSYEQYF
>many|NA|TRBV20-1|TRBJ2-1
TGCAGTGCTCCGAGCGTAGTGGGCTACAATGAGCAGTTCTTC
CSAPSVVGYNEQFF
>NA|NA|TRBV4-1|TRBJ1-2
TGTGCCAGCAGCCAACTCTACCCGAGTAACTATGGCTACACCTTC
CASSQLYPSNYGYTF
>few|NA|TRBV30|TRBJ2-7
TGTGCCTGGGGGCCAGCCTACGAGCAGTACTTC
CAWGPAYEQYF
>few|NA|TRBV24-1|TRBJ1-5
TGTGCCACCAGTGAGGATGACACCCATCAGCCCCAGCATTTT
CATSEDDTHQPQHF
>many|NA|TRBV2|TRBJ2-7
TGTGCCAGCAGCTTAGAAGGGACAACCTACGAGCAGTACTTC
CASSLEGTTYEQYF
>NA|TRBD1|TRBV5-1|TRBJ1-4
TGCGCCAGCAGCTTGGGAGACAGGGATTTTGCAACTAATGAAAAACTGTTTTTT
CASSLGDRDFATNEKLFF
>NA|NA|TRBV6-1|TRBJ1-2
TGTGCCAGCAGTGAAGGGAAGGACTATGGCTACACCTTC
CASSEGKDYGYTF
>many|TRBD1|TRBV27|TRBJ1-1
TGTGCCAGCAGCTGGACAGGGGATGCGGCTGAAGCTTTCTTT
CASSWTGDAAEAFF
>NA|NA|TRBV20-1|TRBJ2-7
TGCAGTGCCCTGTCGGACCCCTCCTACGAGCAGTACTTC
CSALSDPSYEQYF
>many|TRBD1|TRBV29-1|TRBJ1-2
TGCAGCGTTGAACCCTTAGGCGGGACAGGGACGTATGGCTACACCTTC
CSVEPLGGTGTYGYTF
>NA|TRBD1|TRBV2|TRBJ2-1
TGTGCCAGCAGTACATCCGGGACAGATTACAATGAGCAGTTCTTC
CASSTSGTDYNEQFF
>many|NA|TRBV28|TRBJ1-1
TGTGCCAGCAGTTTACTCCAGGGGCGGACTGAAGCTTTCTTT
CASSLLQGRTEAFF
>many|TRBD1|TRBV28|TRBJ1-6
TGTGCCAGCAGACCACAGGGGGAAAATTCACCCCTCCACTTT
CASRPQGENSPLHF
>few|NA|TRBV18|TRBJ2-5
TGTGCCAGCTCACCACGCGGGGATGGTGAGACCCAGTACTTC
CASSPRGDGETQYF
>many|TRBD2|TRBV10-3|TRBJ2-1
TGTGCCATCAGTCGGGGACTAGCGGCCTACAATGAGCAGTTCTTC
CAISRGLAAYNEQFF
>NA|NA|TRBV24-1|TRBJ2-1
TGTGCCACCAGTGATTTGAGGGGGGAGGGCGTCGATGAGCAGTTCTTC
CATSDLRGEGVDEQFF
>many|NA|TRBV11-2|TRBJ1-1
TGTGCCAGCAGCTTAGGGGGCTTCACTGAAGCTTTCTTT
CASSLGGFTEAFF
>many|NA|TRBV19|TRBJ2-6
TGTGCCAGTCTAAACCGGGACCCAGGGGCCTCTGGGGCCAACGTCCTGACTTTC
CASLNRDPGASGANVLTF
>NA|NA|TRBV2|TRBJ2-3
TGTGCCAGCAGTGCCTTGGATACGCAGTATTTT
CASSALDTQYF
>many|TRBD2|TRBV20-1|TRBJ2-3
TGCAGTGCTAGAGAGGGCGGGAGTAGGGATACGCAGTATTTT
CSAREGGSRDTQYF
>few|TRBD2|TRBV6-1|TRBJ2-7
TGTGCCAGCAGTGGCCGGGGGGGGGTCTACGAGCAGTACTTC
CASSGRGGVYEQYF
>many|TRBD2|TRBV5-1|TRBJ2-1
TGCGCCAGCAGCTTGGCGGGGGGGGCTTCCTACAATGAGCAGTTCTTC
CASSLAGGASYNEQFF
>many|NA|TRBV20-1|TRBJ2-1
TGCAGTGCTAGAGATTTGGGGATGGAGCAGTTCTTC
CSARDLGMEQFF
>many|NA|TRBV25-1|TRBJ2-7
TGTGCCACCCTACTCGGCTACGAGCAGTACTTC
CATLLGYEQYF
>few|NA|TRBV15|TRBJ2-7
TGTGCCACCAGCAGAGGGGCGGGGGCGCCCCACGAGCAGTACTTC
CATSRGAGAPHEQYF
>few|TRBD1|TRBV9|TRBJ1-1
TGTGCCAGCAGCGGCTCCCCCGACAGGGCGTACACTGAAGCTTTCTTT
CASSGSPDRAYTEAFF
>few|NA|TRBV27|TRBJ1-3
TGTGCCAGCAGTTTAAAGGGAATCTCTGGAAACACCATATATTTT
CASSLKGISGNTIYF
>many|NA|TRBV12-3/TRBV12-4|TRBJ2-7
TGTGCCAGCAGCCCAAGTCGGATTATCGAGCAGTACTTC
CASSPSRIIEQYF
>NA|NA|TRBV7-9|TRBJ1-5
TGTGCCAGCAGCTTGACCGGGACTTTTAATCAGCCCCAGCATTTT
CASSLTGTFNQPQHF
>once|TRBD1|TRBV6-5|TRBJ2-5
TGTGCCAGCAGTTATATGGGACAGGGTGGAGAGACCCAGTACTTC
CASSYMGQGGETQYF
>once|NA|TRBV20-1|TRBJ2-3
TGCAGTGCCCAAATATGGGTTGATGCAGATACGCAGTATTTT
CSAQIWVDADTQYF
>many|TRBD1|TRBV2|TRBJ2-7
TGTGCCAGCAGTGAGCACAGGGGGCACTCCTACGAGCAGTACTTC
CASSEHRGHSYEQYF
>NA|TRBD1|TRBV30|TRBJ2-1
TGCGCCTGGGCGGGACAGGACAATGAGCAGTTCTTC
CAWAGQDNEQFF
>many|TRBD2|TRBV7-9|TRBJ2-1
TGTGCCAGCAGCTTCAACGGCGCCCTAGCGGGAGGTGGTGATGAGCAGTTCTTC
CASSFNGALAGGGDEQFF